Detailed here is one T cell receptor (beta chain). Its target is not known. Generated by immunoSEQ multiplex PCR, the TCRdb table keeps only in-frame clones and is missing some. In the table there are over a million clones, approximately 97% of which are singletons. These data originate in a study of shared clonotypes between healthy human individuals. Study-level information: Samples came from a couple of female and a few male donors aged 18 to 49. The plates for each donor numbered three CD4 naive, three CD4 memory, two CD8 naive and one CD8 memory.

The CDR3 has 17 amino acids. Losses at the gene ends were 1 base for V and 4 bases for J; bases not matched to a gene: 13. Germline assignment: CDR1 SGHRS and CDR2 YFSETQ. Study results and limitations: Roughly 5% of naive CD4 clonotypes were shared across several donors.

The source is a young man in good health. Sequences were obtained from naive CD4+ T cells sorted from blood. Documented subset: CD45RA+ positively selected. The V call is TRBV5-1, the J call TRBJ2-7, with TRBD2 matching over 8 bases. CDR3 coding DNA: TGCGCCAGCAGCTTGAGTCTAGCGGGCGTTAAAGGGTACGAGCAGTACTTC. Translation gives CASSLSLAGVKGYEQYF.